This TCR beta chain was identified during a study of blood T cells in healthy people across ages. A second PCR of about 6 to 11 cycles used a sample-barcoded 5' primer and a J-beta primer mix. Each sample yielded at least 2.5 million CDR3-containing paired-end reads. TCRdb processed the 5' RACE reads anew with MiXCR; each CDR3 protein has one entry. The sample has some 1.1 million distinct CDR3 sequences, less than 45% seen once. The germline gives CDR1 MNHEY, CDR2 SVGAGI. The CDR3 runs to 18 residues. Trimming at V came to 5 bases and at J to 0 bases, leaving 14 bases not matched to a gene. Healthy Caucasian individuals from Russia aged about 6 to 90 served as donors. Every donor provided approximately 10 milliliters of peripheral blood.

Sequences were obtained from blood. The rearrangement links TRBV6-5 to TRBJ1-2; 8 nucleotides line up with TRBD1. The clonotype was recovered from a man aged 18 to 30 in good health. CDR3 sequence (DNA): TGTGCCAGCAGTCGCGACCTCCCCGGGACAGGCTCTAACTATGGCTACACCTTC. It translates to CASSRDLPGTGSNYGYTF.